Listed below are T cell receptor beta chains from one sample, sequenced in a study of a mutant IDH1 vaccine in newly diagnosed glioma. No antigens are known for them. TCRdb keeps only in-frame clones here, not all; method: immunoSEQ multiplex PCR. The sample has fewer than 30,000 clones, less than 85% seen once; the top ten hold around 31%. The starting material was PBMCs, obtained from a glioma patient whose treatment included an IDH1 peptide vaccine. These TCRs come from a man between 25 and 39 years old with glioma. Both conserved end residues are part of each CDR3. The D gene is left open where the match is weak. Size values are once, few and many counts, or a class for expanded clones, and some rows have none.

TRBJ2-3	once	TRBV2	.	TGTGCCAGCAGAGCACTAGGTGATACGCAGTATTTT	CASRALGDTQYF
TRBJ2-5	.	TRBV7-8	.	TGTGCCAGCAGCTTAGGACCGGGAAAAGAGACCCAGTACTTC	CASSLGPGKETQYF
TRBJ1-1	once	TRBV14	TRBD1	TGTGCCAGCAGCCAACGGACAGGGATCGGGCGCACTGAAGCTTTCTTT	CASSQRTGIGRTEAFF
TRBJ2-7	.	TRBV7-9	TRBD2	TGTGCCAGCAGCCCCGAGAGGGGGACTAGTTACGAGCAGTACTTC	CASSPERGTSYEQYF
TRBJ2-7	.	TRBV6-5	.	TGTGCCAGCAGTCCATTGTGGGGCGGCTCCTACGAGCAGTACTTC	CASSPLWGGSYEQYF
TRBJ2-4	.	TRBV10-3	.	TGTGCCATCAGTGAGGGGGATCTAGCCAAAAACATTCAGTACTTC	CAISEGDLAKNIQYF
TRBJ1-2	.	TRBV5-4	.	TGTGCCAGCAGCCAAATAGCGGGTTATGGCTACACCTTC	CASSQIAGYGYTF
TRBJ2-6	once	TRBV9	TRBD2	TGTGCCAGCAGCACTCTAACGGGGGGATCTGGGGCCAACGTCCTGACTTTC	CASSTLTGGSGANVLTF
TRBJ2-5	.	TRBV7-9	TRBD1	TGTGCCAGCAGCAGCGACCGGGACAGGGGGGCTGTGGAGACCCAGTACTTC	CASSSDRDRGAVETQYF
TRBJ2-5	.	TRBV30	.	TGTGCCTGGGCTGGCGCTGTTGAAGAGACCCAGTACTTC	CAWAGAVEETQYF
TRBJ1-5	.	TRBV2	.	TGTGCCAGCAGTGAACGGCAGGGAATATATCAGCCCCAGCATTTT	CASSERQGIYQPQHF